This T cell receptor (beta chain) originates from a study of STAT3 mutations in large granular lymphocyte leukemia. Whole-study context: Roughly half of the longitudinally sequenced T-LGLL patients carried detectable canonical activating STAT3 mutations.

Whole-study results and caveats: Some patients had dominant TCR clones larger than their STAT3 mutant burden. In some patients, a small highly pathogenic clone possibly went undetected. Every T-LGLL patient had at least one immunodominant TCRbeta clonotype.

V trimming: 3 bases; J trimming: 4 bases; junction bases outside the gene matches: 6. The CDR3 extends over 15 amino acids. Germline CDR1 is MNHEY and CDR2 is SMNVEV (reference sequence). Some clones are missing from TCRdb's copy, which holds only in-frame ones; the method was immunoSEQ multiplex PCR. Counted here are about 19,000 clones, 92% occurring once; the ten biggest clones make up less than 45%. Only a few counts were recorded for this clone. The target antigen is unknown. Sequencing was performed on peripheral blood mononuclear cells. The V gene is TRBV27, the J gene TRBJ2-1; 7 bases align to TRBD1. The receptor was isolated from a man in his sixties with T-cell large granular lymphocyte leukemia. Some clones in this sample may be carry-over from other donors' samples. This chain's CDR3 is CASSLRQGEYNEQFF. CDR3 sequence (DNA): TGTGCCAGCAGTTTGCGGCAGGGGGAGTACAATGAGCAGTTCTTC.